Listed below are T cell receptor beta chains from one sample, sequenced in a study of blood T cell repertoires in COVID-19. Libraries were prepared by immunoSEQ multiplex PCR; TCRdb keeps only in-frame clonotypes and omits some of them. Altogether 70,000 to 95,000 clones are present, roughly 80% being singletons, with the ten largest covering roughly 1.9%. Source material: peripheral blood. The receptors here all came from a woman aged 55-69 years with acute or convalescent COVID-19. The CDR3 runs from the conserved cysteine through the conserved F or W. A D gene is named only where the DNA matches it firmly. A clone size is listed for some rows: how often the clone was seen (once, few, many), or a class if it is expanded.

>-|TRBD2|TRBV7-2|TRBJ2-7
CASSPSGRDIYEQYF
TGTGCCAGCAGTCCTAGCGGGAGAGACATCTACGAGCAGTACTTC
>-|-|TRBV2|TRBJ1-2
CASSIARANYGYTF
TGTGCCAGCAGTATAGCAAGAGCTAACTATGGCTACACCTTC
>-|TRBD2|TRBV9|TRBJ2-1
CASSPGLAGADNEQFF
TGTGCCAGCAGCCCCGGACTAGCGGGGGCCGACAATGAGCAGTTCTTC
>few|-|TRBV2|TRBJ1-5
CASSDELPNQPQHF
TGTGCCAGCAGTGATGAACTACCCAATCAGCCCCAGCATTTT
>-|-|TRBV19|TRBJ2-2
CASRTGGSTGELFF
TGTGCCAGTCGAACCGGGGGTAGCACCGGGGAGCTGTTTTTT
>-|-|TRBV5-6|TRBJ2-2
CASSLGRLGELFF
TGTGCCAGCAGCTTGGGGAGGCTAGGGGAGCTGTTTTTT
>-|-|TRBV27|TRBJ1-1
CASSLMGQNTEAFF
TGTGCCAGCAGTTTAATGGGGCAGAACACTGAAGCTTTCTTT
>-|TRBD1|TRBV19|TRBJ2-7
CATSDRGSYEQYF
TGTGCCACCTCGGACAGGGGATCCTACGAGCAGTACTTC
>-|TRBD2|TRBV6-5|TRBJ2-3
CASSYTGGPTDTQYF
TGTGCCAGCAGTTATACGGGGGGACCCACAGATACGCAGTATTTT
>-|-|TRBV30|TRBJ1-2
CAWKWENYGYTF
TGTGCCTGGAAGTGGGAGAACTATGGCTACACCTTC
>-|-|TRBV5-1|TRBJ1-1
CASSLVTQGTEAFF
TGCGCCAGCAGCTTGGTGACCCAGGGGACTGAAGCTTTCTTT
>-|TRBD1|TRBV27|TRBJ1-5
CASSPTTPQGVSNQPQHF
TGTGCCAGCAGTCCCACCACTCCACAGGGGGTTAGCAATCAGCCCCAGCATTTT
>once|-|TRBV6-5|TRBJ2-7
CASRHKSEQYF
TGTGCCAGCAGGCACAAATCCGAGCAGTACTTC
>-|TRBD2|TRBV7-3|TRBJ2-2
CASSLIGLAAGELFF
TGTGCCAGCAGCTTAATCGGTCTAGCGGCCGGGGAGCTGTTTTTT
>-|-|TRBV18|TRBJ1-4
CASSPNRIPKNEKLFF
TGTGCCAGCTCACCCAACAGAATTCCAAAAAATGAAAAACTGTTTTTT
>-|TRBD1|TRBV30|TRBJ2-7
CAWRKTGGAYEQYF
TGTGCCTGGAGGAAGACAGGGGGGGCCTACGAGCAGTACTTC
>-|-|TRBV28|TRBJ2-1
CASSSAQLAGRNEQFF
TGTGCCAGCAGCAGCGCTCAGCTGGCAGGGAGGAATGAGCAGTTCTTC
>-|TRBD2|TRBV19|TRBJ2-7
CASSNKLASDYEQYF
TGTGCCAGTAGTAATAAACTAGCGAGCGACTACGAGCAGTACTTC
>-|-|TRBV6-5|TRBJ1-1
CASSYSRTAAHTEAFF
TGTGCCAGCAGTTACTCCCGGACAGCTGCCCACACTGAAGCTTTCTTT
>-|TRBD1|TRBV3-1/TRBV3-2|TRBJ1-2
CASSRHGQGYGYTF
TGTGCCAGCAGCCGACACGGACAGGGATACGGCTACACCTTC
>-|TRBD1|TRBV7-9|TRBJ2-1
CASSLDRASYNEQFF
TGTGCCAGCAGCCTGGACAGGGCCTCCTACAATGAGCAGTTCTTC
>-|-|TRBV28|TRBJ2-1
CASSFIREQFF
TGTGCCAGCAGTTTTATTCGTGAGCAGTTCTTC
>once|-|TRBV5-6|TRBJ1-2
CASSLAATVYGYTF
TGTGCCAGCAGCTTGGCAGCCACAGTCTATGGCTACACCTTC
>-|TRBD2|TRBV5-8|TRBJ2-5
CASSLGRPRGGTQYF
TGTGCCAGCAGCTTGGGCCGCCCCCGGGGGGGGACCCAGTACTTC
>-|-|TRBV6-1|TRBJ1-3
CASSEVWGRGIDNTIYF
TGTGCCAGCAGTGAAGTGTGGGGCAGGGGTATAGACAACACCATATATTTT
>-|TRBD2|TRBV7-9|TRBJ2-1
CASSQGLAGGSDLDEQFF
TGTGCCAGCAGCCAGGGACTAGCGGGAGGAAGCGATCTTGATGAGCAGTTCTTC
>-|TRBD2|TRBV9|TRBJ2-3
CASSRGGGLADTQYF
TGTGCCAGCAGCCGCGGCGGGGGTCTAGCAGATACGCAGTATTTT